This entry lists 21 T cell receptor beta chains sequenced from one sample in a study of T cells in Graves' hyperthyroidism and ophthalmopathy (dated by TCRdb to the late 2010s). The library was prepared using multiplex PCR. TCRdb lists the instrument as Illumina HiSeq 2000. TCR beta CDR3 regions were amplified from RNA transcripts. A first-round RT-PCR of the TCR CDR3 used the HTBI primer set with the Qiagen OneStep RT-PCR kit. TCRdb took the public reads, trimmed them with fastp at Q25, ran MiXCR for clone calling and kept in-frame beta chains. A single entry per CDR3 protein holds the most common genes and DNA from its merged rows. The sample table holds around 500,000 distinct CDR3 sequences, of which around 15% were seen once. The top ten hold approximately 15% of the sample. Sequences were obtained from blood. The source is a woman in her thirties or forties with Graves' hyperthyroidism.

This clonotype was seen more than once but under ten times. The rearrangement joins TRBV6-1 to TRBJ2-3; 7 bases line up with TRBD2. CDR1 is MNHNS and CDR2 is SASEGT in the germline V gene. Losses at the gene ends were 8 bases for V and 6 bases for J; bases not matched to a gene: 2. The CDR3 covers 11 residues. The CDR3 is CASQLADTQYF. The CDR3 DNA is TGTGCCAGCCAACTAGCGGATACGCAGTATTTT.

A few counts support this clonotype. This sequence joins TRBV15 and TRBJ2-3; maybe TRBD2 (5 bases). The CDR3 is 15 amino acids. V shed 1 base and J shed 0 bases, with 8 bases lying between them. Germline CDR1 is LNHNV and CDR2 is YYDKDF (reference sequence). DNA of the CDR3: TGTGCCACCAGCAGAGGCGGGTCGAGCACAGATACGCAGTATTTT. Translated: CATSRGGSSTDTQYF.

This clonotype was detected a few times. A much larger clone lies a single base off, so this may be a read error. CDR3 DNA: TGCACCAGCAGCTTGGCCGGGACACCTGAGCAGTACTTC. This codes for CTSSLAGTPEQYF. The chain couples TRBV5-1 to TRBJ2-7, with a possible D match to TRBD1 (6 bases). CDR1 and CDR2 (germline): SGHRS, YFSETQ. CDR3 length: 13 amino acids.

V and J are TRBV9 and TRBJ2-3, with a weak D call TRBD2 (5 bases). The CDR3 loop spans 15 amino acids. Germline CDR1 SGDLS, CDR2 YYNGEE. Trimming removed 2 bases at V and 0 bases at J, with 10 bases between. DNA for the CDR3: TGTGCCAGCAGCGTTTATTCTAGCAGCACAGATACGCAGTATTTT. It yields the protein CASSVYSSSTDTQYF.

This clonotype occurred many times. This chain links TRBV7-3 with TRBJ2-3; D gene unclear. The ends were cut back, 1 base at V and 3 bases at J, with 8 bases in the middle. This CDR3 region has 14 residues. Per the germline V gene, CDR1 is SGHTA and CDR2 is FQGTGA. The CDR3: CASSLRLVTDTQYF. The CDR3 DNA sequence: TGTGCCAGCAGCTTAAGACTCGTGACAGATACGCAGTATTTT.

V is TRBV30 and J is TRBJ1-2, with TRBD1 matching over 8 bases. After removal of 1 base from V and 4 bases from J, the junction contained 5 bases not matched to a gene. The germline V gene has CDR1 GTSNPN and CDR2 SVGIG (reference sequence). The CDR3 has 14 amino acids. CDR3 loop: CAWSGTGRGYGYTF. The CDR3, as DNA: TGTGCCTGGAGTGGGACAGGGAGGGGCTATGGCTACACCTTC.

This clonotype was observed many times. The chain combines TRBV20-1 with TRBJ1-1; D remains unclear. The V end lost 7 bases, the J end lost 8 bases, and 23 bases lay between the germline ends. The CDR3 sequence is 14 residues long. Germline lookup yields CDR1 DFQATT and CDR2 SNEGSKA (reference sequence). CDR3 DNA: TGCAGTGTTAACCTCAGGCGGGGAAACGGGGAAGCTTTCTTT. This translates into CSVNLRRGNGEAFF.

This clonotype was picked up a small number of times. Written as DNA, the CDR3 is TGCGCCAGCAGCCAGATACTAGCGGGGTCCTACAATGAGCAGTTCTTC. This gives the protein CASSQILAGSYNEQFF. The chain combines TRBV4-1 with TRBJ2-1; TRBD2 aligns across 10 bases. Germline CDR1 and CDR2: MGHRA and YSYEKL. The CDR3 covers 16 residues. The ends lost 3 bases at V and 1 base at J; junction bases unmatched: 3.

In DNA form, the CDR3 reads TGCAGTGCTAGCTATTCTGGCGGGAGATTCCACGAGCAGTACTTC. Encoded protein: CSASYSGGRFHEQYF. V and J are TRBV20-1 and TRBJ2-7, with TRBD2 matching 7 bases. Unmatched junction bases numbered 13, after V lost 3 bases and J lost 5 bases. Looked up from germline, CDR1 is DFQATT and CDR2 is SNEGSKA (reference sequence). The CDR3 length is 15 residues.

This clonotype was seen at least ten times. Here the CDR3 DNA reads TGTGCCAGCAGCAGGGCGGGAGGACCGACCGAGCAGTACTTC. It is translated as CASSRAGGPTEQYF. This chain uses TRBV27 with TRBJ2-7; the match to TRBD2 covers 8 bases. Germline CDR1 and CDR2: MNHEY and SMNVEV (reference sequence). CDR3 length: 14 amino acids. Trimming took 6 bases from V and 6 from J; bases not matched to a gene: 10.

This clonotype was recorded many times. The chain is built from TRBV18 and TRBJ2-5; D may correspond to TRBD1 or TRBD2 (6 bases each). V was trimmed by 2 bases and J by 6 bases, leaving 16 bases between them. Germline CDR1 KGHSH, CDR2 LQKENI. This CDR3 region has 15 residues. The CDR3 here is CASSPDGGRGQTQYF. The CDR3 DNA reads TGTGCCAGCTCACCAGATGGGGGGCGCGGTCAGACCCAGTACTTC.

This clonotype was recorded at least ten times. The rearrangement uses TRBV5-1 and TRBJ2-7; TRBD1 or TRBD2 may be the D gene (5 bases each). V lost 0 bases to trimming and J lost 5 bases, with 15 bases between them. CDR1 SGHRS and CDR2 YFSETQ come from the germline V gene. The CDR3 sequence is 15 residues long. The DNA for the CDR3 is TGCGCCAGCAGCTTGGACGGGGCCGCTCGAGACGAGCAGTACTTC. Translating gives CASSLDGAARDEQYF. Complete variable domain (other parts from reference TRBV5-1 and TRBJ2-7): KAGVTQTPRYLIKTRGQQVTLSCSPISGHRSVSWYQQTPGQGLQFLFEYFSETQRNKGNFPGRFSGRQFSNSRSEMNVSTLELGDSALYLCASSLDGAARDEQYFGPGTRLTVT.

This clonotype was counted many times. This chain links TRBV20-1 with TRBJ1-4, with 8 bases identical to TRBD1. The germline CDR1 and CDR2 sequences are DFQATT and SNEGSKA (reference sequence). V dropped 1 base and J dropped 8; count of bases not matched to a gene: 9. The CDR3 totals 15 residues. The CDR3 bases are TGCAGTGCTAGAGCGCAGGGGGCTGGTTGGGAAAAACTGTTTTTT. As protein: CSARAQGAGWEKLFF.

This clonotype was seen ten or more times. The chain couples TRBV12-3 or TRBV12-4 to TRBJ2-1; TRBD1 agrees at 8 bases. V was clipped by 8 bases and J by 8 bases; unmatched bases: 11. The CDR3 is made up of 14 amino acids. The CDR3 is CASDTGGKSDEQFF. The CDR3 coding sequence is TGTGCCAGCGACACAGGGGGAAAGTCCGATGAGCAGTTCTTC.

V gene TRBV6-1 combines with J gene TRBJ2-7, with D maybe TRBD2 (6 bases). The CDR3 loop spans 14 amino acids. Germline loops: CDR1 MNHNS, CDR2 SASEGT. Trimming took off 3 bases at V and 7 bases at J, with 16 bases between the two ends. The CDR3 loop reads CASSEGVGRSEQYF. The CDR3 DNA is TGTGCCAGCAGTGAGGGAGTAGGGAGGAGTGAGCAGTACTTC.

This clonotype was observed at least ten times. The V gene is TRBV12-3 or TRBV12-4, the J gene TRBJ1-1; D remains ambiguous. V lost 0 bases and J 5 bases, leaving 10 bases between the germline ends. This CDR3 is 14 amino acids long. The chain's CDR3 is CASSLALGWTEAFF. The CDR3 coding sequence is TGTGCCAGCAGTTTAGCGTTGGGCTGGACTGAAGCTTTCTTT.

The table lists this clonotype with many counts. The V and J genes are TRBV7-8 and TRBJ2-7; perhaps TRBD2 as D (6 bases). The CDR3 sequence is 14 residues long. V lost 1 base to trimming and J lost 2 bases, with 9 bases between them. Per germline, CDR1 SGHVS and CDR2 FQNEAQ. The CDR3 DNA sequence: TGTGCCAGCAGCTTAGGTCCTAGCGCCTACGAGCAGTACTTC. This codes for CASSLGPSAYEQYF.

This clonotype was observed a handful of times. The chain links TRBV28 to TRBJ1-3; no reliable D call. Germline loops: CDR1 MDHEN, CDR2 SYDVKM. V lost 3 bases and J lost 7, with 4 bases in between. This CDR3 region has 11 residues. The DNA of the CDR3 is TGTGCCAGCAGTTTCACCAACACCATATATTTT. Its protein is CASSFTNTIYF.

This clonotype was seen at least ten times. V and J are TRBV28 and TRBJ2-7, with 10 positions matching TRBD2. The V segment lost 6 bases and the J segment 5 bases; nucleotides outside the gene matches: 4. Germline-derived CDR1 and CDR2 are MDHEN and SYDVKM. The CDR3 is made up of 13 amino acids. CDR3 sequence: CASRASGSHEQYF. CDR3 in DNA: TGTGCCAGCAGGGCTAGCGGGAGCCACGAGCAGTACTTC.

The chain joins TRBV27 to TRBJ2-5, with 8 bases that match TRBD1. CDR1 and CDR2 from the germline V gene are MNHEY and SMNVEV (reference sequence). Trimming took 6 bases from V and 4 from J; bases not matched to a gene: 7. The CDR3 sequence is 14 residues long. The CDR3 DNA is TGTGCCAGCAGCCGACAGGGGATGGTAGAGACCCAGTACTTC. Amino acid sequence: CASSRQGMVETQYF.

This clonotype was counted many times. The chain recombines TRBV11-2 with TRBJ1-4; no firm D call. The V and J ends lost 1 base and 0 bases respectively, with 6 bases between them. Germline lookup yields CDR1 SGHAT and CDR2 FQNNGV. This CDR3 region has 15 residues. CDR3 loop: CASSLVSTTNEKLFF. CDR3 nucleotide sequence: TGTGCCAGCAGCTTAGTGTCAACAACTAATGAAAAACTGTTTTTT.